This is a list of T cell receptor beta chains from one sample in a study of shared clonotypes between healthy human individuals. The repertoire was sequenced with immunoSEQ multiplex PCR; TCRdb's copy has only in-frame clones and lacks some. In the table there are about 2,500,000 clones, roughly 92% of which are singletons. Material: naive CD4+ T cells sorted from blood. These TCRs come from a man younger than 35 in good health. Each CDR3 is given with its conserved first and last residue. The D gene is left open where the match is weak. Only part of the rows carry a size: once, few, many, or a class if the clone is expanded.

j_gene | d_gene | v_gene | abundance | CDR3aa | CDR3nt
TRBJ1-3 | - | TRBV19 | - | CASSQGMPGNTIYF | TGTGCCAGTAGTCAAGGAATGCCTGGAAACACCATATATTTT
TRBJ2-1 | - | TRBV6-5 | - | CADGGPSYNEQFF | TGTGCCGACGGGGGCCCCTCCTACAATGAGCAGTTCTTC
TRBJ1-1 | - | TRBV5-4 | - | CASSLFQKNTEAFF | TGTGCCAGCAGCTTGTTCCAGAAGAACACTGAAGCTTTCTTT
TRBJ1-1 | - | TRBV6-5 | - | CASTYGGGEAFF | TGTGCCAGCACCTACGGGGGGGGTGAAGCTTTCTTT
TRBJ1-5 | - | TRBV28 | - | CASSFENHQPQHF | TGTGCCAGCAGTTTTGAGAACCATCAGCCCCAGCATTTT
TRBJ1-2 | - | TRBV6-5 | - | CASMTVIAGYTF | TGTGCCAGCATGACGGTTATCGCTGGCTACACCTTC
TRBJ2-5 | TRBD1 | TRBV5-1 | - | CASSWPGTGGETQYF | TGCGCCAGCAGCTGGCCCGGGACAGGGGGAGAGACCCAGTACTTC
TRBJ1-1 | - | TRBV4-2 | few | CASSQDPGYTEAFF | TGTGCCAGCAGCCAAGATCCTGGATACACTGAAGCTTTCTTT
TRBJ1-2 | - | TRBV15 | - | CATSREGGEGYGYTF | TGTGCCACCAGCAGAGAAGGGGGTGAGGGCTATGGCTACACCTTC
TRBJ2-7 | - | TRBV30 | - | CAWSRDLGREQYF | TGTGCCTGGAGTAGAGACTTGGGACGAGAGCAGTACTTC
TRBJ2-3 | TRBD1 | TRBV19 | - | CASMATGAGTQYF | TGTGCCAGTATGGCCACAGGGGCAGGTACGCAGTATTTT
TRBJ1-6 | TRBD1 | TRBV2 | - | CASSGRDSNNSPLHF | TGTGCCAGCAGTGGCCGGGACAGTAATAATTCACCCCTCCACTTT
TRBJ2-3 | TRBD2 | TRBV5-1 | - | CASSPGTSGPTDTQYF | TGCGCCAGCAGCCCCGGGACTAGCGGGCCCACAGATACGCAGTATTTT
TRBJ1-2 | - | TRBV6-1 | - | CASSDSQDYGYTF | TGTGCCAGCAGTGACTCCCAGGACTATGGCTACACCTTC
TRBJ1-1 | - | TRBV28 | - | CASSLGTVNTEAFF | TGTGCCAGCAGTTTAGGGACGGTAAACACTGAAGCTTTCTTT
TRBJ1-1 | - | TRBV10-3 | - | CATASVTEAFF | TGTGCCACGGCCTCGGTCACTGAAGCTTTCTTT
TRBJ2-1 | TRBD2 | TRBV2 | - | CASRTSGGNNEQFF | TGTGCCAGCAGGACTAGCGGGGGGAACAATGAGCAGTTCTTC
TRBJ2-5 | TRBD2 | TRBV5-4 | - | CASSTGTSGAGEQETQYF | TGTGCCAGCAGCACCGGGACTAGCGGGGCTGGAGAACAAGAGACCCAGTACTTC
TRBJ2-7 | TRBD2 | TRBV18 | - | CASSPAGRDEQYF | TGTGCCAGCTCACCTGCAGGGAGGGACGAGCAGTACTTC
TRBJ1-1 | - | TRBV30 | once | CAWSVQKISGGPGEAFF | TGTGCCTGGAGTGTACAAAAGATCAGTGGCGGGCCCGGGGAAGCTTTCTTT
TRBJ2-7 | - | TRBV5-1 | - | CASSFGGHSYEQYF | TGCGCCAGCAGCTTCGGAGGACATTCCTACGAGCAGTACTTC
TRBJ2-7 | TRBD2 | TRBV6-6 | - | CASILAGTSYEQYF | TGTGCCAGCATACTAGCGGGAACCTCCTACGAGCAGTACTTC
TRBJ2-7 | - | TRBV5-1 | - | CASSLLTALSYEQYF | TGCGCCAGCAGCTTGCTGACAGCGCTTTCCTACGAGCAGTACTTC
TRBJ2-2 | - | TRBV5-6 | - | CASSRGLVELFF | TGTGCCAGCAGTAGAGGACTGGTGGAGCTGTTTTTT
TRBJ2-5 | TRBD2 | TRBV9 | - | CASSVVAGAPQETQYF | TGTGCCAGCAGCGTCGTAGCGGGAGCCCCTCAAGAGACCCAGTACTTC
TRBJ2-7 | - | TRBV5-1 | - | CASSLVGSSSYEQYF | TGCGCCAGCAGCTTGGTGGGCAGCAGCTCCTACGAGCAGTACTTC
TRBJ1-5 | TRBD1 | TRBV11-2 | - | CASSYFVGDRVYQPQHF | TGTGCCAGCAGCTATTTTGTCGGGGACAGGGTCTATCAGCCCCAGCATTTT
TRBJ2-7 | - | TRBV10-2 | - | CASSKKDQGRYEQYF | TGCGCCAGCTCCAAGAAAGACCAGGGGAGATACGAGCAGTACTTC
TRBJ2-7 | - | TRBV9 | - | CASSERLYGGYNEQYF | TGTGCCAGCAGCGAAAGACTATACGGGGGATATAACGAGCAGTACTTC
TRBJ2-5 | TRBD2 | TRBV6-1 | - | CASSAGTSGRARETQYF | TGTGCCAGCAGTGCTGGGACTAGCGGGAGGGCCCGGGAGACCCAGTACTTC
TRBJ2-3 | TRBD2 | TRBV2 | - | CASQLGLAGTDTQYF | TGTGCCAGCCAGCTAGGACTAGCGGGCACAGATACGCAGTATTTT
TRBJ2-3 | TRBD2 | TRBV19 | - | CASSTTGTSSTDTQYF | TGTGCCAGTAGTACCACCGGGACTAGTAGCACAGATACGCAGTATTTT
TRBJ1-2 | TRBD1 | TRBV5-1 | - | CASSRTGDWGYTF | TGCGCCAGCAGCCGGACAGGGGATTGGGGCTACACCTTC
TRBJ1-1 | TRBD1 | TRBV5-1 | few | CASSLATGGLMNTEAFF | TGCGCCAGCAGCTTGGCCACAGGGGGCCTAATGAACACTGAAGCTTTCTTT
TRBJ2-7 | TRBD2 | TRBV6-6 | - | CASNPLGTSGYEQYF | TGTGCCAGCAACCCACTCGGGACTAGCGGCTACGAGCAGTACTTC
TRBJ1-2 | - | TRBV30 | - | CAWSEAGTLSNYGYTF | TGTGCCTGGAGTGAGGCAGGGACGCTATCAAACTATGGCTACACCTTC
TRBJ2-1 | TRBD2 | TRBV9 | - | CASSVPSGRGYNEQFF | TGTGCCAGCAGCGTACCCAGCGGGAGGGGTTACAATGAGCAGTTCTTC
TRBJ1-4 | - | TRBV4-1 | - | CASSPMHNLNEKLFF | TGCGCCAGCAGCCCAATGCATAATCTGAATGAAAAACTGTTTTTT
TRBJ2-3 | - | TRBV5-1 | - | CASSLAKFSHTDTQYF | TGCGCCAGCAGCTTGGCCAAGTTCAGCCACACAGATACGCAGTATTTT
TRBJ2-3 | - | TRBV6-4 | - | CASSDELSQVTDTQYF | TGTGCCAGCAGTGACGAACTGTCGCAGGTTACAGATACGCAGTATTTT
TRBJ2-5 | TRBD2 | TRBV13 | - | CASSFGTSGRKSQETQYF | TGTGCCAGCAGCTTCGGGACTAGCGGGAGAAAATCCCAAGAGACCCAGTACTTC
TRBJ1-3 | - | TRBV10-3 | once | CAISESGTGNTIYF | TGTGCCATCAGTGAGTCCGGGACAGGAAACACCATATATTTT
TRBJ1-5 | - | TRBV7-3 | - | CASSLRTDQPQHF | TGTGCCAGCAGCTTAAGGACGGATCAGCCCCAGCATTTT
TRBJ2-1 | TRBD1 | TRBV9 | - | CASSVEGTRGNEQFF | TGTGCCAGCAGCGTAGAGGGGACCAGGGGGAATGAGCAGTTCTTC
TRBJ2-4 | - | TRBV30 | - | CAWSGRGGVQYF | TGTGCCTGGAGTGGGCGGGGTGGGGTTCAGTACTTC
TRBJ2-7 | - | TRBV7-2 | once | CASSSQRNSYEQYF | TGTGCCAGCAGCTCTCAGCGGAACTCCTACGAGCAGTACTTC
TRBJ2-5 | - | TRBV29-1 | - | CSVRGMGETQYF | TGCAGCGTTAGGGGCATGGGAGAGACCCAGTACTTC
TRBJ1-2 | - | TRBV27 | - | CASSLGSTGVDGYTF | TGTGCCAGCAGTTTAGGGTCAACAGGAGTGGATGGCTACACCTTC
TRBJ2-7 | - | TRBV6-5 | - | CASRRGASYEQYF | TGTGCCAGCAGACGCGGAGCGTCCTACGAGCAGTACTTC
TRBJ1-1 | TRBD1 | TRBV19 | few | CASSRQGTGTEAFF | TGTGCCAGTAGTCGACAGGGAACGGGCACTGAAGCTTTCTTT
TRBJ2-2 | - | TRBV11-2 | once | CASSLDPRNTGELFF | TGTGCCAGCAGCTTAGACCCTCGGAACACCGGGGAGCTGTTTTTT
TRBJ1-6 | - | TRBV18 | - | CASSPNRAGNNSPLHF | TGTGCCAGCTCACCCAACCGGGCAGGAAATAATTCACCCCTCCACTTT
TRBJ2-2 | - | TRBV4-1 | - | CASSQVGAGELFF | TGCGCCAGCAGCCAAGTAGGGGCCGGGGAGCTGTTTTTT
TRBJ1-2 | - | TRBV21-1 | few | CASSSEGLGYTF | TGTGCCAGCAGCAGCGAGGGGCTTGGCTACACCTTC
TRBJ1-1 | TRBD1 | TRBV5-4 | - | CASSFGSRQGAEAFF | TGTGCCAGCAGCTTTGGTTCCCGACAGGGGGCCGAAGCTTTCTTT
TRBJ2-1 | - | TRBV19 | - | CASSRRLSEQFF | TGTGCCAGTAGCCGAAGACTATCCGAGCAGTTCTTC